Reported below is one T cell receptor beta chain. V lost 4 bases to trimming and J lost 14 bases, with 15 bases between them. The CDR3 has 12 amino acids. Germline-derived CDR1 and CDR2 are SGHRS and YFSETQ. Clones were sequenced by immunoSEQ multiplex PCR, and TCRdb holds only the in-frame ones, with some missing. Of 300,000 to 400,000 clones in the sample, 85% to 90% are singletons; the top ten hold around 1%. This sample was taken from a study of blood T cell repertoires in COVID-19. Participants, 18 to 89 years old, spanned fewer than 30 US areas. This chain joins TRBV5-1 and TRBJ1-4; a possible D gene is TRBD1 (6 bases). This clonotype was sampled from a man between 18 and 29 years old who had recovered from COVID-19. Sequenced: PBMCs or T cells enriched from blood (not recorded which). The CDR3 loop is CASSPTGLILFF. Written as DNA, the CDR3 is TGCGCCAGCAGCCCTACAGGGCTCATTCTGTTTTTT.